This T cell receptor (beta chain) derives from a study of T cells in Graves' hyperthyroidism and ophthalmopathy. About the research overall: Peripheral blood collection took place at initial diagnosis, before any treatment.

Graves' hyperthyroidism showing no ophthalmopathy progression within 18 months was considered stable. In patients aged 18 to 65, hyperthyroidism was newly diagnosed, with duration under 2 months. CDR1 MGHRA and CDR2 YSYEKL come from the germline V gene. V was clipped by 2 bases and J by 10 bases, with 18 bases between them. The CDR3 is 15 residues long. Findings and caveats of the study: In validation, the model predicted ophthalmopathy. These predictions came a median roughly 7.1 months before onset.

On this clonotype itself: The target antigen is unknown.

TCR beta CDR3 region amplification was performed from RNA transcripts. With the HTBI primer set, the TCR CDR3 went through a first round of RT-PCR. TCRdb called the multiplex PCR reads again in MiXCR, with one record for every CDR3 protein. The repertoire has some 720,000 distinct CDR3 sequences, about 16% of them found once; the top ten carry approximately 8%. V usage is TRBV4-1 and J usage is TRBJ2-1; possible D gene TRBD1, 5 bases. The specimen sequenced was blood. The sequence was obtained from a man aged 18-30 years with Graves' hyperthyroidism. CDR3 sequence reads: CASSQRSEQVHEQFF. As DNA, the CDR3 is TGCGCCAGCAGCCAAAGGTCCGAACAGGTTCACGAGCAGTTCTTC.